This is a list of T cell receptor beta chains from one sample in a study of cytomegalovirus exposure and HLA in healthy donors. Using immunoSEQ multiplex PCR, the repertoire was profiled, and TCRdb retains in-frame clones only, with some absent. Of around 94,000 clones in the sample, roughly 79% were seen once. Specimen: PBMCs. Source of these receptors: a middle-aged woman in good health and CMV-seronegative. Each CDR3 is given with its conserved first and last residue. Fields, in order: CDR3 length, D gene, clone size, J gene, V gene, CDR3 DNA, CDR3 protein. A D gene is named only where the DNA matches it firmly. The size entry is marked missing in some rows and otherwise reads once, few, many or a size class.

length: 13; D: TRBD1; size: NA; J: TRBJ2-7; V: TRBV4-1; DNA: TGCGCCAGCAGCCAGGACAGGGGGTACGAGCAGTACTTC; CDR3: CASSQDRGYEQYF
length: 13; D: TRBD1; size: NA; J: TRBJ1-1; V: TRBV25-1; DNA: TGTGCCAGCAGTGAAAGGGGGGACAGTGAAGCTTTCTTT; CDR3: CASSERGDSEAFF
length: 14; D: NA; size: few; J: TRBJ1-3; V: TRBV7-9; DNA: TGTGCCAGCAGCTTAGCGTTAAAAGGAAACACCATATATTTT; CDR3: CASSLALKGNTIYF
length: 13; D: NA; size: NA; J: TRBJ1-2; V: TRBV19; DNA: TGTGCCAGTAGTTGGTCAGGGGACTATGGCTACACCTTC; CDR3: CASSWSGDYGYTF
length: 14; D: NA; size: NA; J: TRBJ2-7; V: TRBV5-4; DNA: TGTGCCAGCAGCCTAAGGAGTAGCGGAGGTAGGCAGTACTTC; CDR3: CASSLRSSGGRQYF
length: 16; D: TRBD2; size: NA; J: TRBJ2-5; V: TRBV27; DNA: TGTGCCAGCAGTCCATGGGTAGCGGGGGACGAAGAGACCCAGTACTTC; CDR3: CASSPWVAGDEETQYF
length: 16; D: NA; size: few; J: TRBJ1-5; V: TRBV7-2; DNA: TGTGCCAGCAGCTTAGGGTCCCGGACAGGCAATCAGCCCCAGCATTTT; CDR3: CASSLGSRTGNQPQHF
length: 13; D: NA; size: NA; J: TRBJ1-5; V: TRBV30; DNA: TGTGCCTGCCAAGGACACCTAAATCAGCCCCAGCATTTT; CDR3: CACQGHLNQPQHF
length: 15; D: TRBD1; size: NA; J: TRBJ1-2; V: TRBV27; DNA: TGTGCCAGCAAACTAGCAGGGGGACAGGTCTATGGCTACACCTTC; CDR3: CASKLAGGQVYGYTF
length: 15; D: NA; size: NA; J: TRBJ1-5; V: TRBV7-6; DNA: TGTGCCAGCAGCTTAGCGGGCTATAGCAATCAGCCCCAGCATTTT; CDR3: CASSLAGYSNQPQHF
length: 17; D: NA; size: NA; J: TRBJ2-5; V: TRBV2; DNA: TGTGCCAGCAGTCTTCCCGGGGGTGGGGCGAACCAAGAGACCCAGTACTTC; CDR3: CASSLPGGGANQETQYF
length: 14; D: TRBD2; size: once; J: TRBJ2-5; V: TRBV4-3; DNA: TGCGCCAGCAGCCAAGGGACTAGCGGGGAGACCCAGTACTTC; CDR3: CASSQGTSGETQYF
length: 15; D: TRBD1; size: NA; J: TRBJ2-7; V: TRBV5-1; DNA: TGCGCCAGCAGCCCAACAGGGGGCCTCGACTACGAGCAGTACTTC; CDR3: CASSPTGGLDYEQYF
length: 17; D: TRBD1; size: NA; J: TRBJ1-3; V: TRBV18; DNA: TGTGCCAGCTCACCGGGGACAGGGGCCTACTCTGGAAACACCATATATTTT; CDR3: CASSPGTGAYSGNTIYF
length: 15; D: TRBD2; size: NA; J: TRBJ2-5; V: TRBV5-6; DNA: TGTGCCAGCAGGCCACTAGCGGAGTCCCAAGAGACCCAGTACTTC; CDR3: CASRPLAESQETQYF
length: 14; D: NA; size: NA; J: TRBJ2-7; V: TRBV11-2; DNA: TGTGCCAGCCGAATTACACCGCTCTCCTACGAGCAGTACTTC; CDR3: CASRITPLSYEQYF
length: 16; D: TRBD1; size: NA; J: TRBJ2-6; V: TRBV7-9; DNA: TGTGCCAGCAGCCAAGGGACAGGGGGCTCAGCCAACGTCCTGACTTTC; CDR3: CASSQGTGGSANVLTF
length: 17; D: NA; size: NA; J: TRBJ1-5; V: TRBV19; DNA: TGTGCCAGTAGCATATTTCTGGGGGGGGCCTATAGTCAGCCCCAGCATTTT; CDR3: CASSIFLGGAYSQPQHF
length: 14; D: NA; size: NA; J: TRBJ2-6; V: TRBV7-7; DNA: TGTGCCAGCAGCTCGAACAATGGGGCCAACGTCCTGACTTTC; CDR3: CASSSNNGANVLTF
length: 13; D: NA; size: NA; J: TRBJ2-7; V: TRBV6-5; DNA: TGTGCCAGCAGTTACTCGCAGGGTTACGAGCAGTACTTC; CDR3: CASSYSQGYEQYF
length: 16; D: NA; size: NA; J: TRBJ1-5; V: TRBV5-1; DNA: TGCGCCAGCAGCTTTGGCGGGGGGGGTTCGGACCAGCCCCAGCATTTT; CDR3: CASSFGGGGSDQPQHF
length: 13; D: TRBD2; size: once; J: TRBJ2-1; V: TRBV4-1; DNA: TGCGCCAGCAGGCTAGCGGGGGCGTCTGAGCAGTTCTTC; CDR3: CASRLAGASEQFF
length: 15; D: TRBD1; size: NA; J: TRBJ1-4; V: TRBV7-9; DNA: TGTGCCAGCAGCTTAGCGACAGGGGGAAATGAAAAACTGTTTTTT; CDR3: CASSLATGGNEKLFF
length: 15; D: NA; size: NA; J: TRBJ2-4; V: TRBV11-2; DNA: TGTGCCAGCAGTCCGGGGGGCGCTGCCAAAAACATTCAGTACTTC; CDR3: CASSPGGAAKNIQYF
length: 15; D: TRBD2; size: NA; J: TRBJ2-3; V: TRBV5-4; DNA: TGTGCCAGCAGCTTGTCCACCGGGGGGGTAGATACGCAGTATTTT; CDR3: CASSLSTGGVDTQYF
length: 13; D: NA; size: NA; J: TRBJ1-2; V: TRBV6-6; DNA: TGTGCCAGCTTCTTAGCCGTGGACTATGGCTACACCTTC; CDR3: CASFLAVDYGYTF
length: 14; D: NA; size: NA; J: TRBJ1-4; V: TRBV6-5; DNA: TGTGCCAGCAGTTACTCCGGCGGGCACGAAAAACTGTTTTTT; CDR3: CASSYSGGHEKLFF
length: 14; D: TRBD1; size: NA; J: TRBJ1-2; V: TRBV6-5; DNA: TGTGCCAGCAGGTCCCCAGGGGGATATTATGGCTACACCTTC; CDR3: CASRSPGGYYGYTF
length: 14; D: NA; size: NA; J: TRBJ2-3; V: TRBV5-6; DNA: TGTGCCAGCAGCTACGAACTCCCCACAGATACGCAGTATTTT; CDR3: CASSYELPTDTQYF
length: 14; D: TRBD1; size: NA; J: TRBJ1-4; V: TRBV10-3; DNA: TGTGCCATCAGTGGGGACAGTGTGAATGAAAAACTGTTTTTT; CDR3: CAISGDSVNEKLFF
length: 14; D: TRBD1; size: NA; J: TRBJ2-5; V: TRBV6-5; DNA: TGTGCCAGCAGTTACGTCAGGGGGCAGGGGACCCAGTACTTC; CDR3: CASSYVRGQGTQYF
length: 15; D: TRBD1; size: NA; J: TRBJ1-1; V: TRBV10-3; DNA: TGTGCCATCAGTGAGTTACAGGGGGGACGATCCGGAGCTTTCTTT; CDR3: CAISELQGGRSGAFF
length: 14; D: NA; size: NA; J: TRBJ1-4; V: TRBV25-1; DNA: TGTGCCAGCAGTGAAACCAGTAAGAATGAAAAACTGTTTTTT; CDR3: CASSETSKNEKLFF
length: 13; D: NA; size: NA; J: TRBJ2-3; V: TRBV29-1; DNA: TGCAGCGTTGAGCGCGGGGCAGAAGATACGCAGTATTTT; CDR3: CSVERGAEDTQYF
length: 17; D: NA; size: few; J: TRBJ2-4; V: TRBV6-7; DNA: TGTGCCAGCAGGGACTTACGGGTTCGCAGGTTCAAAAACATTCAGTACTTC; CDR3: CASRDLRVRRFKNIQYF
length: 14; D: TRBD1; size: once; J: TRBJ1-2; V: TRBV5-6; DNA: TGTGCCAGCAGCTTGGGGGGCAACAGGGGTGGCTACACCTTC; CDR3: CASSLGGNRGGYTF
length: 15; D: TRBD1; size: NA; J: TRBJ1-2; V: TRBV6-1; DNA: TGTGCCAGCAGTGAATGGACAGGGTCTAACTATGGCTACACCTTC; CDR3: CASSEWTGSNYGYTF
length: 15; D: TRBD1; size: few; J: TRBJ1-5; V: TRBV19; DNA: TGTGCCAGTAGTAGCCAACAGGGGAGCAATCAGCCCCAGCATTTT; CDR3: CASSSQQGSNQPQHF
length: 15; D: TRBD1; size: NA; J: TRBJ1-1; V: TRBV7-9; DNA: TGTGCCAGCAGTCCAACGACAGGGATGAACACTGAAGCTTTCTTT; CDR3: CASSPTTGMNTEAFF
length: 15; D: NA; size: NA; J: TRBJ1-2; V: TRBV19; DNA: NA; CDR3: CASSISALLNYGYTF
length: 13; D: NA; size: NA; J: TRBJ2-5; V: TRBV7-9; DNA: TGTGCCAGCAGCCCCAGGGGCCTCGAGACCCAGTACTTC; CDR3: CASSPRGLETQYF
length: 15; D: TRBD2; size: NA; J: TRBJ2-2; V: TRBV30; DNA: TGTGCCTCCTCTTGGGGGGGATCGAACACCGGGGAGCTGTTTTTT; CDR3: CASSWGGSNTGELFF
length: 12; D: NA; size: once; J: TRBJ1-6; V: TRBV7-9; DNA: TGTGCCAGCAGCCCGGGAAGGCCACCCCTCCACTTT; CDR3: CASSPGRPPLHF
length: 15; D: TRBD1; size: NA; J: TRBJ2-2; V: TRBV5-1; DNA: TGCGCCAGCAGCTTGGTGCCAGGGGGTAACGGGGAGCTGTTTTTT; CDR3: CASSLVPGGNGELFF
length: 17; D: TRBD2; size: NA; J: TRBJ2-1; V: TRBV5-6; DNA: TGTGCCAGCAGCCAAACTAGCGGGGGGGCTTCCTACAATGAGCAGTTCTTC; CDR3: CASSQTSGGASYNEQFF
length: 14; D: TRBD1; size: NA; J: TRBJ1-2; V: TRBV28; DNA: TGTGCCAGCAGAAGACAGGGCTCTAACTATGGCTACACCTTC; CDR3: CASRRQGSNYGYTF
length: 14; D: NA; size: NA; J: TRBJ1-5; V: TRBV2; DNA: TGTGCCAGCAGTGACCAGTATAGCAATCAGCCCCAGCATTTT; CDR3: CASSDQYSNQPQHF
length: 13; D: TRBD1; size: NA; J: TRBJ1-5; V: TRBV18; DNA: TGTGCCAGCTCAGGGACAGGGAATCAGCCCCAGCATTTT; CDR3: CASSGTGNQPQHF
length: 12; D: NA; size: NA; J: TRBJ1-1; V: TRBV6-6; DNA: TGTGCCAGCAGACGGGGTAACACTGAAGCTTTCTTT; CDR3: CASRRGNTEAFF
length: 14; D: NA; size: NA; J: TRBJ1-2; V: TRBV5-1; DNA: TGCGCCAGCAGCTTCGATCCTACCTCCTATGGCTACACCTTC; CDR3: CASSFDPTSYGYTF
length: 13; D: NA; size: NA; J: TRBJ1-5; V: TRBV19; DNA: TGTGCCAGTAGTTATAATAGCAATCAGCCCCAGCATTTT; CDR3: CASSYNSNQPQHF
length: 14; D: TRBD1; size: once; J: TRBJ2-7; V: TRBV5-1; DNA: TGCGCCAGCAGCTACCGACAGGGGGCGGGTGAGCAGTACTTC; CDR3: CASSYRQGAGEQYF